Sequencing of this TCR beta chain was carried out in a study of T-cell memory formation after mild COVID-19. Study outcomes and limitations: The pre-infection memory compartment contained some responding clones, suggesting cross-reactive memory joined.

This clonotype was detected ten times or more. As yet, its antigen is unknown. Per germline, CDR1 SGHNT and CDR2 YYREEE (reference sequence). The J segment lost 3 bases and the V segment lost 5 bases, leaving 1 base of the junction unmatched. The CDR3 contains 14 residues. TCRdb called the 5' RACE reads again in MiXCR, with one record for every CDR3 protein. In the table there are tens of thousands of distinct CDR3 sequences, approximately 15% of which are singletons. The clonotype originates from an adult woman who had mild COVID-19 (a few samples of this study predate the infection). Cell type and time point are not known. V gene TRBV5-4 combines with J gene TRBJ2-3; 12 bases map to TRBD2. The source material was PBMCs or a T cell subset sorted from them (not recorded which). CDR3 amino acids: CASRTSGSTDTQYF. The CDR3 coding sequence is TGTGCCAGCAGGACTAGCGGGAGTACAGATACGCAGTATTTT.